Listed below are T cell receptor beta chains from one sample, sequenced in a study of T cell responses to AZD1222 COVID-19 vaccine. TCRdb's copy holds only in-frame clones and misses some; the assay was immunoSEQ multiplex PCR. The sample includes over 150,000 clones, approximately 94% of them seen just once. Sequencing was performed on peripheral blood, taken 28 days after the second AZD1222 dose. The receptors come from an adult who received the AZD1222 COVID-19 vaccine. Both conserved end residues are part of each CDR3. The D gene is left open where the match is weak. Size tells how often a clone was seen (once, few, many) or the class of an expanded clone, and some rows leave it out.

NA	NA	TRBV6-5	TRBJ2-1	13	TGTGCCAGCCAGCCTGCCTCCTACAATGAGCAGTTCTTC	CASQPASYNEQFF
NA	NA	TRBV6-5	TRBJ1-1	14	TGTGCCAGCAGCGCTAGCAGGGGAGGGACTGAAGCTTTCTTT	CASSASRGGTEAFF
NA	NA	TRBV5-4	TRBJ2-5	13	TGTGCCAGCAGCTCCCAGGGTCAGGAGACCCAGTACTTC	CASSSQGQETQYF
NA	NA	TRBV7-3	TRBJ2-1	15	TGTGCCAGCAGCTTAACCTTGTCTGGTAGCAATGAGCAGTTCTTC	CASSLTLSGSNEQFF
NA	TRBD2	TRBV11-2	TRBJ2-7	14	TGTGCCAGCAGCTTCGCGGGGGGACCCTACGAGCAGTACTTC	CASSFAGGPYEQYF
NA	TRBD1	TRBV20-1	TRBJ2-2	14	TGCAGTGCTAGTGGGACAGGGGGAACCGGGGAGCTGTTTTTT	CSASGTGGTGELFF
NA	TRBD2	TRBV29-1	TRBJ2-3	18	TGCAGCGTTCCTCCCCCGGGGACTAGCGGGGGCCTAACAGATACGCAGTATTTT	CSVPPPGTSGGLTDTQYF
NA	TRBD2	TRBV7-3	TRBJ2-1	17	TGTGCCAGCAGCTTAAGGGGCGCGGGGGTAGGCTACAATGAGCAGTTCTTC	CASSLRGAGVGYNEQFF
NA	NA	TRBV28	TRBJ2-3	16	TGTGCCAGCAGTTTAAATCCAGGGTATGGGACAGATACGCAGTATTTT	CASSLNPGYGTDTQYF
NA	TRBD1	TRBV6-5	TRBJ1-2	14	TGTGCCAGCAGCGTGGGACAGGGAAACTATGGCTACACCTTC	CASSVGQGNYGYTF
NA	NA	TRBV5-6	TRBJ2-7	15	TGTGCCAGCAGCCGCCCGGGGGGCGATTCCTACGAGCAGTACTTC	CASSRPGGDSYEQYF
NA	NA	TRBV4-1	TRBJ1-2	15	TGCGCCAGCAGCCAAGGGTGGGGCTCCATCTTGGGCTACACCTTC	CASSQGWGSILGYTF
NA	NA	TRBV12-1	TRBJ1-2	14	TGTGCCAGCAGCTTTCTTGGGGGTGCCTATGGCTACACCTTC	CASSFLGGAYGYTF
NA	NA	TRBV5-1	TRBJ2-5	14	TGCGCCAGCAGCTTGTCTGTGGGGGTGGAGACCCAGTACTTC	CASSLSVGVETQYF
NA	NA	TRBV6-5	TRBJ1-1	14	TGTGCCAGCAGTTACTTACAGGCGAACACTGAAGCTTTCTTT	CASSYLQANTEAFF
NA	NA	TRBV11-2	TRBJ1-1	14	TGTGCCAGCAGAGGGGGGGGCATTGACACTGAAGCTTTCTTT	CASRGGGIDTEAFF
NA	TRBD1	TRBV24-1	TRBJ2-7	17	TGTGCCACCAGTGATTCGATGGGGGGACAGGGGGACTACGAGCAGTACTTC	CATSDSMGGQGDYEQYF
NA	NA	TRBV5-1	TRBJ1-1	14	TGCGCCAGCAGCTTGCAAGGCCCGAACACTGAAGCTTTCTTT	CASSLQGPNTEAFF
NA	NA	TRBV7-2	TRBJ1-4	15	TGTGCCAGCAGCTTAGCGCGCCGGGGGCATGAAAAACTGTTTTTT	CASSLARRGHEKLFF
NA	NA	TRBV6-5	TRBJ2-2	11	TGTGCCACCTTTAGGCCCGGGGAGCTGTTTTTT	CATFRPGELFF
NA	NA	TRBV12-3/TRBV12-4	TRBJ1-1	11	TGTGCCAGCAGTTTCGCCCGTGAAGCTTTCTTT	CASSFAREAFF
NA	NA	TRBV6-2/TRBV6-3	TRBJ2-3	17	TGTGCCAGCAGTTACTTCACCAGTGGGGATGAAACAGATACGCAGTATTTT	CASSYFTSGDETDTQYF
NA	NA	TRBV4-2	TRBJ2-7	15	TGTGCCAGCAGCCCACGGAGTACTAGGGGCTACGAGCAGTACTTC	CASSPRSTRGYEQYF
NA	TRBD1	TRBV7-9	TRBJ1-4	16	TGTGCCAGCAGCGAACCTTACGGGACAGATAATGAAAAACTGTTTTTT	CASSEPYGTDNEKLFF
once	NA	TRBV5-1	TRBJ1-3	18	TGCGCCAGCAGCTTGGCTCTCTCGACGGGCCACTCTGGAAACACCATATATTTT	CASSLALSTGHSGNTIYF
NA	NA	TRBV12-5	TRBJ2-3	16	TGTGCTAGTGGTTTGATCGGCGGAATGAGCACAGATACGCAGTATTTT	CASGLIGGMSTDTQYF
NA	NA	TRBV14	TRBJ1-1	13	TGTGCCAGCAGCCCGGAGGGGAACACTGAAGCTTTCTTT	CASSPEGNTEAFF
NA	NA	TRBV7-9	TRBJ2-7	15	TGTGCCAGCACCTTGGGCGCCGCCTCTCTCGACGAGCAGTACTTC	CASTLGAASLDEQYF
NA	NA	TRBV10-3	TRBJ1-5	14	TGTGCCACCCGAGAAGGGGGTAGCAATCAGCCCCAGCATTTT	CATREGGSNQPQHF
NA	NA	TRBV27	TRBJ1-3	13	TGTGCCAGCAGCAACTACAGGGGAAACACCATATATTTT	CASSNYRGNTIYF
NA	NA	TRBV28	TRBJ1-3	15	TGTGCCAGCAGTTTTTCGGGTCTCCCTGGAAACACCATATATTTT	CASSFSGLPGNTIYF
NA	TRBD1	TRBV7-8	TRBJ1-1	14	TGTGCCAGCAGAGCCGGGACAGGGGAGGGTAAAGCTTTCTTT	CASRAGTGEGKAFF
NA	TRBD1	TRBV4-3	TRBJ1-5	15	TGCGCCAGCAGCCAGTCGACAGGGGGCAATCAGCCCCAGCATTTT	CASSQSTGGNQPQHF
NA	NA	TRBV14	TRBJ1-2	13	TGTGCCAGCAGCGTGTCCAGGAACTATGGCTACACCTTC	CASSVSRNYGYTF
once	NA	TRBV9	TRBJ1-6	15	TGTGCCAGCAGCGTAGTGGCAGCTACAAATTCACCCCTCCACTTT	CASSVVAATNSPLHF
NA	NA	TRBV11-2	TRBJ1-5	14	TGTGCCAGCAGCCCCGGAGGTGTAGATCAGCCCCAGCATTTT	CASSPGGVDQPQHF
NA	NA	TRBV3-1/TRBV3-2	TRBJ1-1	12	TGTGCCAGCAGCCAGGGAGGGATTGAAGCTTTCTTT	CASSQGGIEAFF
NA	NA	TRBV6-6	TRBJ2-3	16	TGTGCCAGCACCGGAGTTTGGGGAAGGGGTCCAGATACGCAGTATTTT	CASTGVWGRGPDTQYF
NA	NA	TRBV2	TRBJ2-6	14	TGTGCCAGCAGCGGGGCGGAGGGGGCCAACGTCCTGACTTTC	CASSGAEGANVLTF
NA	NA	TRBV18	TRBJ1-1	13	TGTGCCAGCTCACCGGGCGATGTCCCTGAAGCTTTCTTT	CASSPGDVPEAFF
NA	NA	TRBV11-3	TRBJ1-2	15	TGTGCCAGCAGTCCAGGTGGGGTCCCGAACTATGGCTACACCTTC	CASSPGGVPNYGYTF
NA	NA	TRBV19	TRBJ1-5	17	TGTGCCAGTAGTACCGTCCCCGGACAGAACTGGAATCAGCCCCAGCATTTT	CASSTVPGQNWNQPQHF
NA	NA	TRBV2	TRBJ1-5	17	TGTGCCAGCAGTGAACCCTTGGGGGGTGCGGGCAATCAGCCCCAGCATTTT	CASSEPLGGAGNQPQHF
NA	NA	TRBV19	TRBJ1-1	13	TGTGCCAGTAGTTGGGGTGAAAACACTGAAGCTTTCTTT	CASSWGENTEAFF
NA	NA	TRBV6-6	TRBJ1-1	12	TGTGCCAGCAGTTCTTACAGGGCTGAAGCTTTCTTT	CASSSYRAEAFF
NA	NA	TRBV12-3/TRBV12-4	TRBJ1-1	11	TGTGCCAGCAGCGACGCAATTAAAGCTTTCTTT	CASSDAIKAFF
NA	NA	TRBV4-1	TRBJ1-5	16	TGCGCCAGCAGCCAATCGACGGCCCGATATGATCAGCCCCAGCATTTT	CASSQSTARYDQPQHF
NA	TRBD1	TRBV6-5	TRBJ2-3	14	TGTGCCAGCTCTTACAGGGGGCCGACAGATACGCAGTATTTT	CASSYRGPTDTQYF
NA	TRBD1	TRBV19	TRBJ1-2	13	TGTGCCAGTAGCCCCGGGACAGACTATGGCTACACCTTC	CASSPGTDYGYTF
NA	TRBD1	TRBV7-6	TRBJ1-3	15	TGTGCCAGCAGCTTGGGAACAGGGGCGGGAAACACCATATATTTT	CASSLGTGAGNTIYF
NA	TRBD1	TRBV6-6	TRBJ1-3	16	TGTGCCAGCAGTTCTGGGACAGGGACCGTTGGAAACACCATATATTTT	CASSSGTGTVGNTIYF
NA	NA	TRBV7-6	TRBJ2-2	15	TGTGCCAGCAGCCCCCTCGTAGCATACGCCGGGGAGCTGTTTTTT	CASSPLVAYAGELFF
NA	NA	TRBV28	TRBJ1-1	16	TGTGCCAGCAGTTTATGGGGCGAGATAGGTAACACTGAAGCTTTCTTT	CASSLWGEIGNTEAFF
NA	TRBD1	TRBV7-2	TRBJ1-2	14	TGTGCCAGCAGCTCAACAGGGGGCGTGCCTGGCTACACCTTC	CASSSTGGVPGYTF
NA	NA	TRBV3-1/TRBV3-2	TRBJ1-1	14	TGTGCCAGCAGACCGGACGGCCGCGCCATTGAAGCTTTCTTT	CASRPDGRAIEAFF
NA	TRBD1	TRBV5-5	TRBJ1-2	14	TGTGCCAGCAGCTTCAACGTGCAGGGGGATGGCTACACCTTC	CASSFNVQGDGYTF
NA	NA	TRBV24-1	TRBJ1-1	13	TGTGCCACCAGGGAGGGGGTTCACACTGAAGCTTTCTTT	CATREGVHTEAFF
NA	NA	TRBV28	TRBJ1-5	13	TGTGCCAGCGCAGGGACTAGCAATCAGCCCCAGCATTTT	CASAGTSNQPQHF
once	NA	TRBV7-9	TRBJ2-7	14	TGTGCCAGCAGCTCCCCCGGGACACCCTACGAGCAGTACTTC	CASSSPGTPYEQYF
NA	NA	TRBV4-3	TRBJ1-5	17	TGCGCCAGCAGCCAGGACCGGAACAGGGAGGGCAATCAGCCCCAGCATTTT	CASSQDRNREGNQPQHF